The clone carrying this TCR beta chain was found once. The data derive from a study of blood T cell repertoires in COVID-19. Sequencing was performed with immunoSEQ multiplex PCR; in TCRdb, only in-frame clones are kept and a portion is missing. The table has 450,000 to 500,000 clones, roughly 85% seen once; the top ten hold about 3.2%. J gave up 8 bases and V 6 bases, and 7 bases lay outside the gene matches. Germline V gene sequence: CDR1 SGHRS, CDR2 YFSETQ. CDR3 size: 14 residues. The rearrangement joins TRBV5-1 to TRBJ1-4; 10 nucleotides agree with TRBD1. The sample consisted of peripheral blood. The source of this sequence is a human donor in a cohort sampled during active COVID-19. The CDR3: CASTRTGGDEKLFF. In DNA, the CDR3 is TGCGCCAGCACCAGGACAGGGGGAGACGAAAAACTGTTTTTT.